A single TCR beta chain is shown here with its context. Its target is not known. The data originate from a study of siplizumab effects on memory and regulatory T cells. Study-wide results and limits: Naive T cells looked more diverse than memory cells, and they looked like major contributors to the alloresponse. Roughly 80-96% of proliferating CD4+ or CD8+ clones defied assignment to a naive or memory phenotype. The authors did not confirm suppressive function in proliferating Tregs from siplizumab cultures.

V was shortened by 3 bases and J by 6 bases, with 14 bases between the two germline ends. There are 14 residues in the CDR3. CDR1 and CDR2 (germline): SGHAT, FQNNGV. The cells of the mixed lymphocyte reaction underwent a roughly 6-day coculture at 37°C. Violet Dye was applied to stimulator PBMCs and CFSE to responder PBMCs before a 1:1 mix. Sequencing used immunoSEQ multiplex PCR; TCRdb keeps in-frame clones, though not all of them. Counted here are 15,000 to 20,000 clones, under 55% occurring once; the ten biggest clones make up roughly 5.3%. The receptor comes from a human donor in good health; the cells came from an allogeneic mixed lymphocyte reaction. The specimen sequenced was CFSE-low (dividing) CD4+ T cells sorted from an allogeneic mixed lymphocyte reaction. V and J are TRBV11-2 and TRBJ2-5, with D uncertain. CDR3 sequence (DNA): TGTGCCAGCAGCTTGTACCGCGAGGAACAGACCCAGTACTTC. Amino acid sequence: CASSLYREEQTQYF.